This T cell receptor (beta chain) was captured in a study of T cell responses to AZD1222 COVID-19 vaccine (TCRdb year 2021). Regarding the complete study: A total of about 240 trial participants underwent TCR sequencing, of whom about 210 received two doses of AZD1222 and some 25 received two doses of the MenACWY control vaccine. Trial participants were enrolled by age into 18-55, 56-69 and 70-plus year subgroups, with around 140, 26 and 57 TCR-sequenced participants respectively. Study-wide findings and limitations: Because no samples from the day 14 peak response were available, repertoires could be characterized only after the peak T cell response. A significant rise in spike-specific TCR breadth and depth was observed after two AZD1222 doses relative to day 0 and relative to MenACWY recipients. Conclusions about previously exposed vaccinees are limited because only five to seven AZD1222 recipients were SARS-CoV-2 seropositive at baseline. The whole spike protein was spanned by vaccine-associated CD4 TCRs, and dominant responses were seen in regions 160-218 and 743-854. Epitopes outside the regions mutated in the B.1.351 and B.1.1.7 variants were reportedly recognized by nearly half of the unique spike-specific TCRs. Participants were mostly white British and included more females than males, and it was suggested by the authors that clonal diversity may have been underestimated. In the small 56-69-year group, the increase in depth fell short of significance, most likely because of low power.

With respect to this clone: No antigen is known for it. No base qualities exist here, and no much larger clone lies one base off it.

The CDR3 regions of human TCRbeta chains were subjected to immunosequencing. The study's own analysis went as follows. TCRs in the repertoires were matched against a reference library of SARS-CoV-2-specific TCRs that had been generated with the MIRA antigen-specificity platform. Breadth was defined as the fraction of unique TCRs that were SARS-CoV-2-associated. Depth was defined as the fraction of total T cells that were SARS-CoV-2-associated. Using the MIRA data, every spike-specific TCR was mapped to the spike region that the TCR reacted to and assigned to either a CD4 or a CD8 class. Log10-transformed breadth and depth values were compared by one-way ANOVA with Sidak's multiple comparisons tests. TCRdb limited this immuneACCESS table to in-frame rearrangements with V and J called. A share of clones is missing; checked studies link under half to unresolved V genes, and the rest is unexplained. That table supplies the V and J calls and clone size; D and trimming were determined from the DNA. Here the sample has about 78,000 clones; 90% occur a single time. Of the sample, about 3.5% is held by the ten largest clones.

Per the publication, the time point label means: about 28 days (+/-7) after the second vaccine dose. AZD1222 recipients given second doses at about 4 weeks or at about 12 weeks were pooled, since spike-specific TCR depth and breadth were not found to differ between the two schedules. Samples from vaccinated people were obtained from the UK trials COV001 and COV002, which included a single-blind randomized controlled phase 2/3 trial of AZD1222 (ChAdOx1 nCoV-19) in healthy adults. For TCRbeta chain sequencing, PBMC samples from trial participants were taken at day 0 and at day 28 after the second dose. V and J are truncated by 5 bases and 3 bases respectively, leaving an intervening sequence of 14 bases. The CDR3 goes from the cysteine to the phenylalanine over 15 residues. The kept DNA is CDR3 alone, 45 bases in frame from the first base. The CDR1 and CDR2 encoded by the germline V gene are MDHEN and SYDVKM.

The sequence derives from an adult who received the AZD1222 COVID-19 vaccine. The rearrangement joined TRBV28 to TRBJ2-4; D gene: possibly TRBD2, on 7 matching bases. The material was peripheral blood, obtained 28 days after the second AZD1222 dose. CDR3 region: CASSEGGEGKNIQYF. The sequence in DNA is TGTGCCAGCAGTGAAGGGGGGGAAGGCAAAAACATTCAGTACTTC.